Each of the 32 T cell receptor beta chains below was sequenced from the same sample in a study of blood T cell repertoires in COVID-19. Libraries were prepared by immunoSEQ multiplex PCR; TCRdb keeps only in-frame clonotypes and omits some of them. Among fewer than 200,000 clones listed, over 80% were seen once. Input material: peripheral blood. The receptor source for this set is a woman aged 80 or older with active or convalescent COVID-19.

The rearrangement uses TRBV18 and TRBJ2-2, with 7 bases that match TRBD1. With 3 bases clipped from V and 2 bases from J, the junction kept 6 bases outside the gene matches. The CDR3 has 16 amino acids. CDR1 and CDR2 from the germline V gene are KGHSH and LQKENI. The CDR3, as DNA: TGTGCCAGCTCACCGGGACAGCTCCTAAACACCGGGGAGCTGTTTTTT. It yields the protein CASSPGQLLNTGELFF. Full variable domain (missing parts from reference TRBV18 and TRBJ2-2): NAGVMQNPRHLVRRRGQEARLRCSPMKGHSHVYWYRQLPEEGLKFMVYLQKENIIDESGMPKERFSAEFPKEGPSILRIQQVVRGDSAAYFCASSPGQLLNTGELFFGEGSRLTVL.

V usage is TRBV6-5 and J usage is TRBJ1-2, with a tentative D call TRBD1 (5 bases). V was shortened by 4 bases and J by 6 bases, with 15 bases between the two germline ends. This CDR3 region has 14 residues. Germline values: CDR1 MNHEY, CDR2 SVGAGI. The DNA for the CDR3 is TGTGCCAGCAGTTTCAGGGTCGATTCAAATGGCTACACCTTC. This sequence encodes CASSFRVDSNGYTF.

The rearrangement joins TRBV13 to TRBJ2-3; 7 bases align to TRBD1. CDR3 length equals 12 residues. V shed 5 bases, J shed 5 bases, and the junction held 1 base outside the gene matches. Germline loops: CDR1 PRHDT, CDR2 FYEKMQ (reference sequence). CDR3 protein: CASSQGVDTQYF. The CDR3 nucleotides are TGTGCCAGCAGCCAGGGGGTAGATACGCAGTATTTT.

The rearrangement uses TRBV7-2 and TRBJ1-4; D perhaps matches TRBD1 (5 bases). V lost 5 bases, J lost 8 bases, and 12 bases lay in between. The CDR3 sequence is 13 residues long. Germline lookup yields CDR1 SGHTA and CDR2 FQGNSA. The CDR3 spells CASSPDGGEKLFF. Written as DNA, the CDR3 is TGTGCCAGCAGCCCGGACGGGGGAGAAAAACTGTTTTTT.

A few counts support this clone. The CDR3, as DNA: TGTGCCAGCAGCCCCAGCCCACAGCAAGAGACCCAGTACTTC. Protein: CASSPSPQQETQYF. The rearrangement uses TRBV11-2 and TRBJ2-5; D not certain. This CDR3 is built from 14 residues. Deletions cut 5 bases from V and 2 bases from J, with 12 bases between. Looked up from germline, CDR1 is SGHAT and CDR2 is FQNNGV.

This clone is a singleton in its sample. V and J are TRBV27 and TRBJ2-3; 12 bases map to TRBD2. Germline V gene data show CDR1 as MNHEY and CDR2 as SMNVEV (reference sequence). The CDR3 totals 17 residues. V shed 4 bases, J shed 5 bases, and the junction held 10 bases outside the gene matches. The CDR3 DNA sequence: TGTGCCAGCAGTTCGTACCTAGCGGGGGGGCTTAAAGATACGCAGTATTTT. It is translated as CASSSYLAGGLKDTQYF.

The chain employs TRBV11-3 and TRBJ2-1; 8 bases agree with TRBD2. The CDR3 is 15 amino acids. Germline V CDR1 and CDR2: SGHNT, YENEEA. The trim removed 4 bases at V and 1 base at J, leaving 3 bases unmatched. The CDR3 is CASSSPGGSYNEQFF. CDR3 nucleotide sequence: TGTGCCAGCAGCTCCCCGGGGGGGTCCTACAATGAGCAGTTCTTC.

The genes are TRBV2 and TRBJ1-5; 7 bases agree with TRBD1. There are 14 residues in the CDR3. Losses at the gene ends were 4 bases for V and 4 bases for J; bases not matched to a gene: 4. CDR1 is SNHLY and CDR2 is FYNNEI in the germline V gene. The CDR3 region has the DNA TGTGCCAGCAGTGCACAGGGGCGGAATCAGCCCCAGCATTTT. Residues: CASSAQGRNQPQHF. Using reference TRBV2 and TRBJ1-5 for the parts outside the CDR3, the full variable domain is EPEVTQTPSHQVTQMGQEVILRCVPISNHLYFYWYRQILGQKVEFLVSFYNNEISEKSEIFDDQFSVERPDGSNFTLKIRSTKLEDSAMYFCASSAQGRNQPQHFGDGTRLSIL.

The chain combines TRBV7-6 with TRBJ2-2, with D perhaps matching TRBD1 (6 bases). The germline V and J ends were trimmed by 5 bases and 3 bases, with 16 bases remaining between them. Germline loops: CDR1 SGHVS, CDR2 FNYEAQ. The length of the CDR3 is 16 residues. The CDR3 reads CASSPYRAPDTGELFF. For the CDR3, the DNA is TGTGCCAGCAGCCCCTACAGGGCTCCGGACACCGGGGAGCTGTTTTTT.

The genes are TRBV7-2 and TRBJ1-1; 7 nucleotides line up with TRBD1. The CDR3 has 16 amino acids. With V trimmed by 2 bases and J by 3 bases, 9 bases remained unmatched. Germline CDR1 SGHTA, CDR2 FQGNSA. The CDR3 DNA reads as TGTGCCAGCAGCTTAAACGTGGTCAGGGGGGACACTGAAGCTTTCTTT. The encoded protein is CASSLNVVRGDTEAFF.

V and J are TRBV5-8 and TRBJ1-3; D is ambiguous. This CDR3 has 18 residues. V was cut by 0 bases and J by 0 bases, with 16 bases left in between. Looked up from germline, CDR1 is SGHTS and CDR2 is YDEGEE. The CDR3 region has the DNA TGTGCCAGCAGCTTGGTCCCCGCTTCGGAGCTCTCTGGAAACACCATATATTTT. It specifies CASSLVPASELSGNTIYF.

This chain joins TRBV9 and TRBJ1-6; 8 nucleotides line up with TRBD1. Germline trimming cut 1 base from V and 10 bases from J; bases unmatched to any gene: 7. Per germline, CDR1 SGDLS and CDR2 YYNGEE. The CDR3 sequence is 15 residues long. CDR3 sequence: CASSVSGQGRSPLHF. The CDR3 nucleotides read TGTGCCAGCAGCGTATCCGGACAGGGCAGATCACCCCTCCACTTT.

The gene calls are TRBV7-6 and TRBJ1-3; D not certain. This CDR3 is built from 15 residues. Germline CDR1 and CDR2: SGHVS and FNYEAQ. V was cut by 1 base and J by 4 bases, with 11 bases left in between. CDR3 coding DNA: TGTGCCAGCAGCTTAGTGGGCACAGTAGGAAACACCATATATTTT. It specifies CASSLVGTVGNTIYF.

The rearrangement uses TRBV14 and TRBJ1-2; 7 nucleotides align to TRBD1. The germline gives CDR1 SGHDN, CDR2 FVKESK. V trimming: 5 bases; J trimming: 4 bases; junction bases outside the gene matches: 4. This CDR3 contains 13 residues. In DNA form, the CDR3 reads TGTGCCAGCAGCTTCGGGACAGCCTATGGCTACACCTTC. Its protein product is CASSFGTAYGYTF.

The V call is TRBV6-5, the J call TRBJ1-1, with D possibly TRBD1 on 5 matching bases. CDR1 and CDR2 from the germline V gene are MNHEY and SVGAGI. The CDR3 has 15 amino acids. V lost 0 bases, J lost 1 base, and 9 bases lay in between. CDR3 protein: CASSYSTTANTEAFF. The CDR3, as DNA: TGTGCCAGCAGTTACTCGACGACAGCGAACACTGAAGCTTTCTTT.

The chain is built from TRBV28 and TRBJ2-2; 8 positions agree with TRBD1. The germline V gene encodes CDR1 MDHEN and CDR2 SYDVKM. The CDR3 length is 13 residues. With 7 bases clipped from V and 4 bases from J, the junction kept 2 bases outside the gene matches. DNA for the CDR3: TGTGCCAGCAAAACAGGGGGCACCGGGGAGCTGTTTTTT. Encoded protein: CASKTGGTGELFF.

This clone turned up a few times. CDR3 DNA sequence: TGTGCCATCAGTGAGGAGGGACTAGCGGGGAGCGACAATGAGCAGTTCTTC. This gives the protein CAISEEGLAGSDNEQFF. This chain joins TRBV10-3 and TRBJ2-1, with 13 nucleotides matching TRBD2. Per the germline V gene, CDR1 is ENHRY and CDR2 is SYGVKD. This CDR3 has 17 amino acids. J gave up 5 bases and V 2 bases, and 6 bases lay outside the gene matches.

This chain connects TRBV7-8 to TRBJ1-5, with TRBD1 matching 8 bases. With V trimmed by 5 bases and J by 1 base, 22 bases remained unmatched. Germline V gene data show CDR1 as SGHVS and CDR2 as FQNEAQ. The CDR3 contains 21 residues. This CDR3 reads CASSETPPGQVGSGSNQPQHF. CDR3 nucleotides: TGTGCCAGCAGCGAGACTCCGCCGGGACAGGTCGGGTCGGGGAGCAATCAGCCCCAGCATTTT. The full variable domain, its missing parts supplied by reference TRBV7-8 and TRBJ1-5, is GAGVSQSPRYKVAKRGQDVALRCDPISGHVSLFWYQQALGQGPEFLTYFQNEAQLDKSGLPSDRFFAERPEGSVSTLKIQRTQQEDSAVYLCASSETPPGQVGSGSNQPQHFGDGTRLSIL.

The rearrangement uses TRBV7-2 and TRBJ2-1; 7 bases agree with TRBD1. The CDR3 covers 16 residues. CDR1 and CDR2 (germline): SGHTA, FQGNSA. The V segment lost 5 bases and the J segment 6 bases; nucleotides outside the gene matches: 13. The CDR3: CASSQASGTVFNEQFF. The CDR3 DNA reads TGTGCCAGCAGCCAAGCCTCCGGGACAGTTTTCAATGAGCAGTTCTTC.

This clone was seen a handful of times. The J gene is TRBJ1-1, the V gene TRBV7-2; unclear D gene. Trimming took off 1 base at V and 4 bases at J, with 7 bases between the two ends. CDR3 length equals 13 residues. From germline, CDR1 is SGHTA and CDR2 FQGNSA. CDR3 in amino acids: CASSLGGSTEAFF. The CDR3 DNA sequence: TGTGCCAGCAGCTTAGGAGGGAGCACTGAAGCTTTCTTT. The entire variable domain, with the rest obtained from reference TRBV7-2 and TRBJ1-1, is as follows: GAGVSQSPSNKVTEKGKDVELRCDPISGHTALYWYRQSLGQGLEFLIYFQGNSAPDKSGLPSDRFSAERTGGSVSTLTIQRTQQEDSAVYLCASSLGGSTEAFFGQGTRLTVV.

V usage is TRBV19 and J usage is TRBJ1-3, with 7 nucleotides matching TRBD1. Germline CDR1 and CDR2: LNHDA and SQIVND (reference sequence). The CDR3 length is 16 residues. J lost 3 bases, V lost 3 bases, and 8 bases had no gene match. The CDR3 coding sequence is TGTGCCAGTAGTATGGTCCGCACAGGGGTTGGAAACACCATATATTTT. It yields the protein CASSMVRTGVGNTIYF.

The CDR3 loop reads CASSSTGAPEAFF. The DNA for the CDR3 is TGTGCCAGCAGCTCGACAGGGGCCCCTGAAGCTTTCTTT. V gene TRBV7-2 combines with J gene TRBJ1-1; 8 bases agree with TRBD1. J gave up 6 bases and V 4 bases, and 4 bases lay outside the gene matches. The germline CDR1 and CDR2 sequences are SGHTA and FQGNSA. The CDR3 is made up of 13 amino acids.

CDR3 sequence reads: CASGLTGTSTGELFF. CDR3 bases: TGTGCCAGCGGCCTCACAGGGACCAGCACCGGGGAGCTGTTTTTT. This chain uses TRBV6-5 with TRBJ2-2, with a tentative D call TRBD1 (6 bases). Germline V lookup: CDR1 MNHEY, CDR2 SVGAGI. Trimming took 8 bases from V and 4 from J, leaving 17 bases between them. The CDR3 loop spans 15 amino acids.

The CDR3 sequence is CASSYSGTGYPGGYTF. DNA of the CDR3: TGTGCCAGCAGTTACTCGGGGACAGGTTACCCCGGCGGCTACACCTTC. The chain uses TRBV6-2 or TRBV6-3 and TRBJ1-2, with 8 bases lining up with TRBD1. The V gene end was trimmed by 0 bases and the J gene end by 8 bases; junction bases not matched to a gene: 11. CDR1 is MNHEY, CDR2 SVGEGT, per germline. CDR3 length equals 16 residues.

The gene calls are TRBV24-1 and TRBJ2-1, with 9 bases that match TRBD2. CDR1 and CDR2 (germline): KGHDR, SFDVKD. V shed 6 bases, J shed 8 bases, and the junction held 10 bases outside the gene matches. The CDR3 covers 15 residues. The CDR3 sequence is CATSKPGLAQDEQFF. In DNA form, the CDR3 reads TGTGCCACCAGTAAACCGGGACTAGCTCAGGATGAGCAGTTCTTC.

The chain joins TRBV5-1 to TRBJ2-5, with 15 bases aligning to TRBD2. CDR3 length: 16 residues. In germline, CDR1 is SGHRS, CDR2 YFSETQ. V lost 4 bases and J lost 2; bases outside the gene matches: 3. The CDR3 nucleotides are TGCGCCAGCAGCGCCGGGACTAGCGGGGGGCAAGAGACCCAGTACTTC. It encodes CASSAGTSGGQETQYF.

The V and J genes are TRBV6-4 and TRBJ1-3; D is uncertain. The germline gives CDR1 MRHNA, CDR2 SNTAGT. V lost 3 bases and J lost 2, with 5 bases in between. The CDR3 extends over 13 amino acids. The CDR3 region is CASSESPGNTIYF. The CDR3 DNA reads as TGTGCCAGCAGTGAGTCTCCTGGAAACACCATATATTTT.

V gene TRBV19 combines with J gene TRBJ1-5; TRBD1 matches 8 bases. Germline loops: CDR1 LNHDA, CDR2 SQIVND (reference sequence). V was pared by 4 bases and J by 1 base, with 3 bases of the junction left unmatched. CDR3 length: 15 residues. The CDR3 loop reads CASSTTGGSNQPQHF. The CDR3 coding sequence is TGTGCCAGTAGTACTACAGGGGGAAGCAATCAGCCCCAGCATTTT.

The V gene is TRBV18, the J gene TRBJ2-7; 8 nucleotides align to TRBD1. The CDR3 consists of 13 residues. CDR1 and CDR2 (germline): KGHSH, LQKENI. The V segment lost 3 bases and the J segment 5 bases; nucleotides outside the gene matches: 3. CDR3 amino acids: CASSPQGAHEQYF. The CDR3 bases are TGTGCCAGCTCACCTCAGGGGGCTCACGAGCAGTACTTC. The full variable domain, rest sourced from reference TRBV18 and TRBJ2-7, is NAGVMQNPRHLVRRRGQEARLRCSPMKGHSHVYWYRQLPEEGLKFMVYLQKENIIDESGMPKERFSAEFPKEGPSILRIQQVVRGDSAAYFCASSPQGAHEQYFGPGTRLTVT.

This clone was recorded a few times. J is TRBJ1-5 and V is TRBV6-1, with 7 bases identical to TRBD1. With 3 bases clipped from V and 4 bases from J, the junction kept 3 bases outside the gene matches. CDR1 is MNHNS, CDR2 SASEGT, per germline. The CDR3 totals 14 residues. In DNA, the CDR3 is TGTGCCAGCAGTGACAGACAGGGTAATCAGCCCCAGCATTTT. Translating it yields CASSDRQGNQPQHF.

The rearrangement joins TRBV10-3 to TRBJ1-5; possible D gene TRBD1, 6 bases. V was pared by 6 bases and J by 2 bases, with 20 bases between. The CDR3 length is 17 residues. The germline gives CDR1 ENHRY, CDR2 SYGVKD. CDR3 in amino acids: CAISAYNAGDGNQPQHF. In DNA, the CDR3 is TGTGCCATCAGCGCTTATAATGCAGGGGACGGCAATCAGCCCCAGCATTTT.

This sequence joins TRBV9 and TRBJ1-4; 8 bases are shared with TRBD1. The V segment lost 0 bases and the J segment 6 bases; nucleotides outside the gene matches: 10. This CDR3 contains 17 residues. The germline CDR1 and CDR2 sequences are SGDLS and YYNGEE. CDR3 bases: TGTGCCAGCAGCGTAGGCGGTATCGGACAGGGTGATGAAAAACTGTTTTTT. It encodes CASSVGGIGQGDEKLFF. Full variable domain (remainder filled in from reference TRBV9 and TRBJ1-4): DSGVTQTPKHLITATGQRVTLRCSPRSGDLSVYWYQQSLDQGLQFLIQYYNGEERAKGNILERFSAQQFPDLHSELNLSSLELGDSALYFCASSVGGIGQGDEKLFFGSGTQLSVL.